These T cell receptor beta chains were read from a single sample in a study of T cells in tuberculosis. Data came from immunoSEQ multiplex PCR; TCRdb stores just in-frame clones and leaves some out. Altogether about 35,000 clones are present, just over 90% being singletons, with the ten largest covering more than 6%. Source: PBMCs, taken at tuberculosis diagnosis. All receptors come from an adult with tuberculosis. Some clones in this sample may be carry-over from other donors' samples. The CDR3 runs from the conserved cysteine through the conserved F or W.

J gene | V gene | CDR3 protein
TRBJ2-7 | TRBV9 | CASSVSLGDRTEQYF
TRBJ2-2 | TRBV7-3 | CASRSTGELFF
TRBJ2-1 | TRBV5-1 | CASSLAWTGGPYNEQFF
TRBJ2-2 | TRBV6-6 | CASSLSLTGGGGELFF
TRBJ1-2 | TRBV30 | CAWRKFDSSNYGYTF
TRBJ2-2 | TRBV27 | CASSLGQNTGELFF
TRBJ2-5 | TRBV29-1 | CSVVKRGLQETQYF
TRBJ1-1 | TRBV10-3 | CAIGGNPEAFF
TRBJ2-1 | TRBV11-2 | CASSSYRVGEQFF
TRBJ1-1 | TRBV7-9 | CASSYPGRRAEAFF
TRBJ1-6 | TRBV6-5 | CASTRGNSPLHF
TRBJ1-2 | TRBV7-8 | CASSDRRTPGDGYTF
TRBJ2-1 | TRBV21-1 | CASRAGGHNFGQFF
TRBJ2-3 | TRBV11-1 | CASSLGRRGSTDTQYF
TRBJ1-1 | TRBV6-6 | CASSYSAHRNTEAFF
TRBJ2-7 | TRBV7-2 | CASSSAAGTYEQYF
TRBJ1-3 | TRBV7-2 | CASSPGQVGDGNTIYF
TRBJ2-1 | TRBV7-9 | CASSLLGGIGNEQFF
TRBJ1-1 | TRBV19 | CASSVRGGNTEAFF
TRBJ1-1 | TRBV10-3 | CATTIQGGNTEAFF
TRBJ1-2 | TRBV6-1 | CASSEWSGPNYGYTF
TRBJ2-2 | TRBV2 | CASSEEGMGWTGELFF
TRBJ2-7 | TRBV19 | CASSIVFRTSGDSVGYEQYF
TRBJ2-3 | TRBV6-1 | CASSGRAGGTDTQYF
TRBJ2-3 | TRBV2 | CASRRQGSTDTQYF
TRBJ2-6 | TRBV4-1 | CASSPRDSSSGANVLTF
TRBJ2-1 | TRBV5-1 | CASSVPGTGYNEQFF
TRBJ1-3 | TRBV6-5 | CASSYTTGFGNTIYF
TRBJ2-7 | TRBV5-4 | CASSEGQGYLQYF
TRBJ2-3 | TRBV5-1 | CASSLGTGTDTQYF
TRBJ2-5 | TRBV2 | CASRLTSGGGETQYF
TRBJ2-1 | TRBV14 | CASSPRGAGGLSNEQFF
TRBJ2-2 | TRBV7-6 | CASSSINTGELFF
TRBJ2-6 | TRBV21-1 | CASNLSSPGGPSGANVLTF
TRBJ1-1 | TRBV27 | CASSSGQRGNIFTEAFF
TRBJ1-1 | TRBV6-1 | CASSVRQLNTEAFF
TRBJ2-7 | TRBV19 | CASSFGRMEGYEQYF
TRBJ1-5 | TRBV6-6 | CASSYPTGRSAQPQHF
TRBJ1-5 | TRBV27 | CASSTHRGSSSQPQHF
TRBJ2-7 | TRBV18 | CASSLPGVSYEQYF
TRBJ2-3 | TRBV27 | CASSLSASSGGTDTQYF
TRBJ2-5 | TRBV10-1 | CASSGGQAQYF